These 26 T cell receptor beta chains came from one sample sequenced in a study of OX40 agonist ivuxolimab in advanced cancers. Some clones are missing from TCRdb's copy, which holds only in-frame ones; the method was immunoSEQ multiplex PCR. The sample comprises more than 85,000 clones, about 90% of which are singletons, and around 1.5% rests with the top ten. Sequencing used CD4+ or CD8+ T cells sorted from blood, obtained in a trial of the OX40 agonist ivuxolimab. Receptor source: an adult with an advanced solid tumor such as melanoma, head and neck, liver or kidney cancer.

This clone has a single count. In nucleotides, the CDR3 is TGCAGCGTTGGGCCGGCGAACACCGGGGAGCTGTTTTTT. Residues: CSVGPANTGELFF. V usage is TRBV29-1 and J usage is TRBJ2-2, with D unclear. The CDR3 totals 13 residues. Trimming stripped 4 bases from V and 0 bases from J, with 6 bases between. The germline gives CDR1 SQVTM, CDR2 ANQGSEA.

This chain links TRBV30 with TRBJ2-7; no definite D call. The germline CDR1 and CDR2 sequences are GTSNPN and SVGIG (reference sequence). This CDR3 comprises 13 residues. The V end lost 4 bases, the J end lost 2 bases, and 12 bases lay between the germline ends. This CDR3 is CAWTLSRAYEQYF. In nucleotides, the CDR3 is TGTGCCTGGACTTTAAGCCGGGCCTACGAGCAGTACTTC. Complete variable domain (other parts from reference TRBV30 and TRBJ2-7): SQTIHQWPATLVQPVGSPLSLECTVEGTSNPNLYWYRQAAGRGLQLLFYSVGIGQISSEVPQNLSASRPQDRQFILSSKKLLLSDSGFYLCAWTLSRAYEQYFGPGTRLTVT.

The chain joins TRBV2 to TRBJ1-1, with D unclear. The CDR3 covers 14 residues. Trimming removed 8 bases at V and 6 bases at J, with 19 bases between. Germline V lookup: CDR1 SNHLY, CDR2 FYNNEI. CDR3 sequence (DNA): TGTGCCAGCGTCCCGACAATCGTGATCTCTGAAGCTTTCTTT. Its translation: CASVPTIVISEAFF.

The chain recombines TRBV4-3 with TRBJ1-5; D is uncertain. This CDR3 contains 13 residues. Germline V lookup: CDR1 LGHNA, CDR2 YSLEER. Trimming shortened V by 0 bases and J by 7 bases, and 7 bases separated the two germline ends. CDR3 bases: TGCGCCAGCAGCCAAGATAGGGTACAGCCCCAGCATTTT. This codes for CASSQDRVQPQHF.

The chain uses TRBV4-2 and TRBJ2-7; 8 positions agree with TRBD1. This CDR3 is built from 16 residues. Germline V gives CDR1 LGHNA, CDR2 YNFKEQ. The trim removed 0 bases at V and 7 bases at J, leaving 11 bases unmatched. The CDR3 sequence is CASSQDPQGARREQYF. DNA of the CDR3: TGTGCCAGCAGCCAAGATCCCCAGGGGGCCCGGAGGGAGCAGTACTTC.

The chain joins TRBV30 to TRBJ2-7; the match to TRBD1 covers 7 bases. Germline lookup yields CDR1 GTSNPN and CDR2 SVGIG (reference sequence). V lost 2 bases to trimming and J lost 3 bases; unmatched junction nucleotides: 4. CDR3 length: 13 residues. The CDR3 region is CAWSSTGDYEQYF. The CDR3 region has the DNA TGTGCCTGGAGTTCCACAGGGGACTACGAGCAGTACTTC.

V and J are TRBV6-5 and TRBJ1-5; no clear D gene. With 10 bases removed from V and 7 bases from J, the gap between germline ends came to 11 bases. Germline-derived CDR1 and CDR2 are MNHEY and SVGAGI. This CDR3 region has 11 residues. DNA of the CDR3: TGTGCCAACCGACCCAGGCAGCCCCAGCATTTT. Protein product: CANRPRQPQHF.

The chain's CDR3 is CATQRRSGANVLTF. The CDR3 DNA reads TGTGCCACCCAGCGTCGCTCTGGGGCCAACGTCCTGACTTTC. The V gene is TRBV7-9, the J gene TRBJ2-6; no reliable D call. Germline loops: CDR1 SEHNR, CDR2 FQNEAQ (reference sequence). CDR3 length: 14 amino acids. The V end lost 10 bases, the J end lost 0 bases, and 10 bases lay between the germline ends.

CDR3 coding DNA: TGTGCCAGCAGTTACTCGTTAGCGGGAGGGAGAGTCTACGAGCAGTACTTC. The encoded protein is CASSYSLAGGRVYEQYF. The gene calls are TRBV6-8 and TRBJ2-7, with 11 bases lining up with TRBD2. CDR1 MNHGY and CDR2 SAAAGT come from the germline V gene. The V segment lost 0 bases and the J segment 3 bases; nucleotides outside the gene matches: 7. The CDR3 runs to 17 residues.

CDR3 in amino acids: CASSLVVERKAFF. CDR3 in DNA: TGTGCCAGCAGCTTAGTTGTCGAGAGGAAAGCTTTCTTT. The chain carries TRBV11-3 and TRBJ1-1; D unclear. The CDR3 runs 13 residues. Between the trimmed V and J ends, which lost 1 base and 9 bases, there was a span of 12 bases. Germline CDR1 and CDR2: SGHNT and YENEEA. The full variable domain, rest sourced from reference TRBV11-3 and TRBJ1-1, is EAGVVQSPRYKIIEKKQPVAFWCNPISGHNTLYWYLQNLGQGPELLIRYENEEAVDDSQLPKDRFSAERLKGVDSTLKIQPAELGDSAVYLCASSLVVERKAFFGQGTRLTVV.

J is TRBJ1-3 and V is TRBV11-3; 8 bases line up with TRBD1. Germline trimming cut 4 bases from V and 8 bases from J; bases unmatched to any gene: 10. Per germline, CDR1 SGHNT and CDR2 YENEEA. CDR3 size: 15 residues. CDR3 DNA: TGTGCCAGCAGCTCCACACAGGGGGAGTGGGACACCATATATTTT. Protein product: CASSSTQGEWDTIYF.

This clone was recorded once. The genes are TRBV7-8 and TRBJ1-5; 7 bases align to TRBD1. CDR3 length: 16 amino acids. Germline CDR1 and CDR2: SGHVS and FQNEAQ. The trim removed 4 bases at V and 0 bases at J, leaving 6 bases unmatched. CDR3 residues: CASSSGTAYSNQPQHF. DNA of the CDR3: TGTGCCAGCAGCTCGGGGACAGCCTATAGCAATCAGCCCCAGCATTTT.

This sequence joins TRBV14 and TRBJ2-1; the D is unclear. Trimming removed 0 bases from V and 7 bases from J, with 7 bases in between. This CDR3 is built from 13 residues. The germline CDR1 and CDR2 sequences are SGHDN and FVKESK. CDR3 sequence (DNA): TGTGCCAGCAGCCAAGATCTTGTTAATGAGCAGTTCTTC. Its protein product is CASSQDLVNEQFF.

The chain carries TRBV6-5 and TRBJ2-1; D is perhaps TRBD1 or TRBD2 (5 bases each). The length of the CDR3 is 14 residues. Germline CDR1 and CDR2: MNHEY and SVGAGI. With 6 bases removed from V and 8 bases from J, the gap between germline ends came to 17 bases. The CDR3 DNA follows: TGTGCCAGCAGCGGGGCTCCCGTTCGGGATGAGCAGTTCTTC. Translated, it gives CASSGAPVRDEQFF.

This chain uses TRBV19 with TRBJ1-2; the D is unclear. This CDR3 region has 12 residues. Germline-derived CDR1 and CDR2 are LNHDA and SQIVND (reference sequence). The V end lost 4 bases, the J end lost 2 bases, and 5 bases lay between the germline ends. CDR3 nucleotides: TGTGCCAGTAGTAACAGCAACTATGGCTACACCTTC. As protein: CASSNSNYGYTF.

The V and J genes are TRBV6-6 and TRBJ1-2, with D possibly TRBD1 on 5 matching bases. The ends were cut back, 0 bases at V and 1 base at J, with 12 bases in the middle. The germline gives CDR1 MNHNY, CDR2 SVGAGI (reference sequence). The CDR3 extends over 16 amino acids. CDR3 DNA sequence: TGTGCCAGCAGTTACTCGAAGCGCAGGGATAACTATGGCTACACCTTC. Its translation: CASSYSKRRDNYGYTF.

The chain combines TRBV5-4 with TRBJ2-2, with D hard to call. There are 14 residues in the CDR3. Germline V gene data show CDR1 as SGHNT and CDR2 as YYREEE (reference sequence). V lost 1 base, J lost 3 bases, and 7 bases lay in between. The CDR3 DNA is TGTGCCAGCAGCTTGACAAGGGACACCGGGGAGCTGTTTTTT. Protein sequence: CASSLTRDTGELFF.

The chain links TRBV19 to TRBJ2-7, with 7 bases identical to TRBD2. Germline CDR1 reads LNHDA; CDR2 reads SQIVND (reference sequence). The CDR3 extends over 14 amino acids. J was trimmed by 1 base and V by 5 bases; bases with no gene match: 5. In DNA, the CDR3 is TGTGCCAGTAGTTACCGCGGGAGTTCCTACGAGCAGTACTTC. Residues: CASSYRGSSYEQYF.

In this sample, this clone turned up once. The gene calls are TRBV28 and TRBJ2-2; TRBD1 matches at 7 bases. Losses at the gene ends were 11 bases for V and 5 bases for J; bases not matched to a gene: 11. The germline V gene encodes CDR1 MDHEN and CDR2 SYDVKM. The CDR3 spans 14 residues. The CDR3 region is CASLESRGTGELFF. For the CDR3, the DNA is TGTGCCTCCCTCGAGAGCAGGGGGACCGGGGAGCTGTTTTTT.

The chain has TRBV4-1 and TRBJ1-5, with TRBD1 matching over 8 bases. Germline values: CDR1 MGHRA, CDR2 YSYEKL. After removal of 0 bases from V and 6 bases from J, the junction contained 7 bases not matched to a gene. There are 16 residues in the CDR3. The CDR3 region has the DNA TGCGCCAGCAGCCAAGATCCTGGACAGGGTAGTCAGCCCCAGCATTTT. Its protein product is CASSQDPGQGSQPQHF.

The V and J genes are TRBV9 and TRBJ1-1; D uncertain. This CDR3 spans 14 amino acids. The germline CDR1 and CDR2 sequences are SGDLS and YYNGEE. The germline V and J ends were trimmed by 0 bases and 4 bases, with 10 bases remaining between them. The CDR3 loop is CASSVGGSGTEAFF. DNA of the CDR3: TGTGCCAGCAGCGTAGGGGGTTCTGGCACTGAAGCTTTCTTT.

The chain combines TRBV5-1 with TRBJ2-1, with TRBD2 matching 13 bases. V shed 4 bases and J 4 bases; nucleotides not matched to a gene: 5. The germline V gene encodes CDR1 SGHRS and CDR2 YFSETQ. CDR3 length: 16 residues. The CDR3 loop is CASSPETSGRYNEQFF. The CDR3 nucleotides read TGCGCCAGCAGCCCTGAGACTAGCGGGAGGTACAATGAGCAGTTCTTC.

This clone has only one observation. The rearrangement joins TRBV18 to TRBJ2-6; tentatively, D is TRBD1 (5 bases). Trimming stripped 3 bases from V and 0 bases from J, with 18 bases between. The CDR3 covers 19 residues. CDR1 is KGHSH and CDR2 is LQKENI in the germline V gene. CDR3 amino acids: CASSPRGHHVSSGANVLTF. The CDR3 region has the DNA TGTGCCAGCTCACCCAGAGGACACCACGTTAGCTCTGGGGCCAACGTCCTGACTTTC.

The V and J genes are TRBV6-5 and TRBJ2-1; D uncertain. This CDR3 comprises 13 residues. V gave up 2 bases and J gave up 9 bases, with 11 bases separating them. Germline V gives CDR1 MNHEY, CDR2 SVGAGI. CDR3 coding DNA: TGTGCCAGCAGTTACGGCTACCCCGGTGAGCAGTTCTTC. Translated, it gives CASSYGYPGEQFF.

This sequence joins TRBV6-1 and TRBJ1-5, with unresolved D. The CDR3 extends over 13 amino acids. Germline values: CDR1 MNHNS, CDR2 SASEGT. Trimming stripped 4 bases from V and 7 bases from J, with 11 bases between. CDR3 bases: TGTGCCAGCAGTGGATGGTTAAGGCAGCCCCAGCATTTT. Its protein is CASSGWLRQPQHF.

CDR3 region: CASTPLGQLKETQYF. As DNA, the CDR3 is TGTGCCAGCACCCCTTTGGGGCAGCTCAAAGAGACCCAGTACTTC. The rearrangement joins TRBV28 to TRBJ2-5, with D tentatively TRBD1 (5 bases). Deletions cut 7 bases from V and 3 bases from J, with 18 bases between. CDR1 and CDR2 (germline): MDHEN, SYDVKM. This CDR3 is 15 amino acids long.